This TCR beta chain was recovered during a study of shared clonotypes between healthy human individuals (dated by TCRdb to the early 2020s). Regarding the study in general: A couple of women and three men aged 18 to 49 years were included in the cohort. For each donor, CD4 naive and CD4 memory were each given three plates, CD8 naive was given two plates, and CD8 memory was given one plate. The study deeply sequenced blood TCR repertoires of roughly five healthy adults to estimate repertoire size and the extent of clonotype sharing between individuals. Libraries were prepared and TCR repertoires were sequenced by different laboratories using diverse techniques, in order to increase sequencing depth and limit assay-specific biases. Between about 0.8 and 9 billion PBMCs per donor were obtained by leukapheresis.

Healthy HIV-negative adults with no recently reported acute infections or vaccinations were included as donors. Every donor was a Caucasian adult living in Nashville, Tennessee, USA. Magnetic negative selection was used to enrich CD4+ T cells, after which naive cells were positively selected on CD45RA and the negative fraction became the memory subset. Blood was collected by leukapheresis, and PBMCs were isolated by Ficoll-Histopaque density gradient centrifugation and then cryopreserved in liquid nitrogen vapor phase. Purity and quantity of every magnetically sorted T cell population were checked by analytical flow cytometry. Genomic DNA was isolated from each sorted fraction and quantified by UV absorbance on a Nanodrop 2000c. On this clone: The antigen this receptor binds is unknown. Per-base quality was not reported, and no clone a single base away is much larger than it.

Using the deep immunoSEQ assay, TCR CDR3 regions were amplified from genomic DNA by multiplex PCR. Extracted genomic DNA from each cell subset was distributed evenly across all wells of several immunoSEQ 96-well plates, and each plate was treated as a replicate. For sorted subsets, 200 to 250 ng of genomic DNA, equivalent to around 29,000 T cell genomes, went into each replicate PCR. Purified libraries were quantified with a Qubit 3.0 fluorometer, sized on a Bioanalyzer 2100, and re-quantified with the KAPA Library Quantification kit. Every immunoSEQ 96-well plate was sequenced on a separate single-read 150-cycle Illumina NextSeq 550 flow cell. In the source study's methods: Because the immunoSEQ output included only junctional sequences and no quality scores, the filtering could not be the same as the filtering used for full-length reads. To assign V/J genes and CDR3, sequences were annotated using PyIR, a Python wrapper for IgBLAST v1.9, with IMGT germline references. Reads were removed for weak V/J assignments (E-value above 1e-6), missing CDR3, stop codons, out-of-frame junctions, or ambiguous translated residues. V3J clonotypes were defined by identical inferred V gene, J gene, and CDR3 amino acid sequence. Percentage overlap between repertoires was calculated by dividing the number of shared unique clonotypes by the size of the smaller repertoire. Three approaches were used to assess repertoire richness: RTK rarefaction, the Chao1 estimator, and Recon v2.1 estimates of unobserved clonotypes. OLGA was used to compute generation probabilities for all TCRbeta clonotypes that the gDNA method yielded from a few donors. The immuneACCESS repertoire file appears here via TCRdb, limited to in-frame rearrangements. These files lack a portion of the clones; in checked studies, under half of the deficit traces to unresolved V genes, and the cause of the others is not known. From that table come the V and J calls and clone size; the DNA was used to work out D and trimming. The sample has about 1.5 million clones on record, about 98% of them singletons. Roughly 0.4% of the sample belongs to the ten largest clones.

From cysteine to phenylalanine, the CDR3 is 13 amino acids long. Only the CDR3 portion is preserved as DNA: 39 bases, with reading frame beginning at the first base. Cut back by 4 bases and 0 bases, the V and J ends lie 9 bases apart. For CDR1 and CDR2, the germline V gene lists SQVTM and ANQGSEA. The full study reports these points: Incomplete sequencing was indicated by rarefaction of sorted-subset datasets, despite the large sequencing depth. Pairwise subsampling indicated that sequencing depth was expected to affect the degree of clonotype sharing among donors. The small number of donors limited the genetic and exposure-history diversity represented. Sampling was restricted to blood, and TCR repertoires in tissues likely differ from the TCR repertoires found in blood. Naive subsets generally had larger estimated clonotype richness than memory subsets did. Compared with non-shared clonotypes, clonotypes shared by all four sorted-subset donors had higher generation probabilities. Sharing across four donors was observed for approximately 4.6% of naive CD4, under 4% of naive CD8, 2% to 2.5% of memory CD4, and roughly 0.4% of memory CD8 clonotypes.

The sample was naive CD4+ T cells sorted from blood. Sample cell subset or site, as interpreted from the label and publication: CD45RA+ positively selected. In this chain, TRBV29-1 is recombined with TRBJ1-1; the D region possibly corresponds to TRBD1 (5 bases align). The sequence was collected from a man aged 25 to 40 in good health. Read as DNA, the sequence is TGCAGCGTTGGGACACTTATGAACACTGAAGCTTTCTTT. It specifies CSVGTLMNTEAFF.